This is a list of T cell receptor beta chains from one sample in a study of identical twins. Via MiXCR, TCRdb re-called the 5' RACE reads, giving one row per CDR3 protein. The repertoire holds roughly 770,000 distinct CDR3 sequences, with around a sixth as singletons. The same data also went into a second study, on T cells expressing NK-cell markers.

Sequenced: PBMCs. The source of these receptors is a woman between 18 and 29 years old in good health. Both conserved end residues are part of each CDR3. Fields, in order: V gene, clone size, J gene, D gene, CDR3 DNA, CDR3 protein. The D gene is left open where the match is weak. Rows may omit the clone size; those that give it use once, few, many or a size class.

>TRBV7-8|few|TRBJ2-2|-
TGTGCCAGCACCTCAGGGTGGCAGGACGGGGAGCTGTTTTTT
CASTSGWQDGELFF
>TRBV12-3/TRBV12-4|few|TRBJ2-7|-
TGTGCCAGCAGTAACACGGGGGTTCCCTACGAGCAGTACTTC
CASSNTGVPYEQYF
>TRBV7-8|few|TRBJ2-2|-
TGTGCCAGCAACACCGGGGAGCTGTTTTTT
CASNTGELFF
>TRBV12-3/TRBV12-4|many|TRBJ1-1|-
TGTGCCAGCAGTTTAAGTATGAACACTGAAGCTTTCTTT
CASSLSMNTEAFF
>TRBV12-3/TRBV12-4|many|TRBJ2-2|-
TGTGCCAGCAGGCCAGGGAACACCGGGGAGCTGTTTTTT
CASRPGNTGELFF
>TRBV9|few|TRBJ1-3|-
TGTGCCAGCAGCGTAGACGACGGGCGGACCCCCATATATTTT
CASSVDDGRTPIYF
>TRBV29-1|-|TRBJ2-3|-
TGCAGCGGTTTCACAGATACGCAGTATTTT
CSGFTDTQYF
>TRBV12-3/TRBV12-4|-|TRBJ2-2|-
TGTGCCAGCAGACGTACCGGGACACCTAACACCGGGGAGCTGTTTTTT
CASRRTGTPNTGELFF
>TRBV6-5|-|TRBJ1-2|-
TGTGCCAGCAGTTACTCAGGGAGGAACTATGGCTACACCTTC
CASSYSGRNYGYTF
>TRBV4-2|few|TRBJ2-3|TRBD2
TGTGCCAGCAGCCGAAGCGGGGGTGCGGATACGCAGTATTTT
CASSRSGGADTQYF
>TRBV7-9|-|TRBJ2-7|-
TGTGCCAGCAGTCCCCTAATGCCCTACGAGCAGTACTTC
CASSPLMPYEQYF
>TRBV7-8|few|TRBJ2-3|-
TGTGCCAGCAGCTTAAGGTCCAGTTTTCGCACAGATACGCAGTATTTT
CASSLRSSFRTDTQYF
>TRBV3-1|-|TRBJ2-7|-
TGTGCCAGCAGCCGTCCCGGGACCCTTATGGAGCAGTACTTC
CASSRPGTLMEQYF
>TRBV7-2|-|TRBJ2-3|-
TGTGCCAGCAGCTACAGGGCAGGGACAGATACGCAGTATTTT
CASSYRAGTDTQYF
>TRBV29-1|-|TRBJ2-5|-
TGCAGCGCCCCAGCCGGGGGCGTACAGACCCAGTACTTC
CSAPAGGVQTQYF
>TRBV25-1|-|TRBJ1-6|TRBD1
TGTGCCAGCGAGGGACAGGGGAATTCACCCCTCCACTTT
CASEGQGNSPLHF
>TRBV5-1|few|TRBJ2-7|-
TGCGCCAGCAGCCCCCAGCAGCAGGGCTACGAGCAGTACTTC
CASSPQQQGYEQYF
>TRBV6-4|-|TRBJ2-3|TRBD2
TGTGCCAGCAGTGGAGCGGGGGGCACAGATACGCAGTATTTT
CASSGAGGTDTQYF
>TRBV25-1|-|TRBJ2-5|TRBD2
TGTGCCAGCAGTGAGACTAGCAAGGAGACCCAGTACTTC
CASSETSKETQYF
>TRBV9|few|TRBJ2-7|-
TGTGCCAGCAGCCCTCAATCCGGGACTCTTGTCGGCGAGCAGTACTTC
CASSPQSGTLVGEQYF
>TRBV12-3/TRBV12-4|-|TRBJ2-1|TRBD2
TGTGCCAGCAGTTTAAGCGGGGGGGCCCATGAGCAGTTCTTC
CASSLSGGAHEQFF
>TRBV6-1|-|TRBJ2-7|-
TGTGCCAGCAGTAATCCGGGACTGGTGAACTACGAGCAGTACTTC
CASSNPGLVNYEQYF
>TRBV12-3/TRBV12-4|few|TRBJ2-1|TRBD2
TGTGCCAGCAGTCCCGGGACTAGCCTCAATGAGCAGTTCTTC
CASSPGTSLNEQFF
>TRBV12-3/TRBV12-4|-|TRBJ2-1|TRBD2
TGTGCCAGCAGCCTAGCGGAGGGGAACAGTGAGCAGTTCTTC
CASSLAEGNSEQFF
>TRBV20-1|-|TRBJ2-7|TRBD1
TGCAGTGCTCCGGACAGGGCTCAAGGCGAGCAGTACTTC
CSAPDRAQGEQYF
>TRBV5-1|many|TRBJ2-5|-
TGCGCCAGCAGCTTACGAACAGGGTTGGGAGAGACCCAGTACTTC
CASSLRTGLGETQYF
>TRBV10-2|few|TRBJ1-6|TRBD1
TGCGCCAGCAGTGGCCGTGAGACAGGGGACTATCCCCTCCACTTT
CASSGRETGDYPLHF
>TRBV9|-|TRBJ1-3|TRBD1
TGTGCCAGCAGCGTAGACAGGACAGGGGCTGGAAACACCATATATTTT
CASSVDRTGAGNTIYF
>TRBV25-1|few|TRBJ2-7|-
TGTGCCAGCAGTATGGCAGCCTACGAGCAGTACTTC
CASSMAAYEQYF
>TRBV12-3/TRBV12-4|-|TRBJ2-7|TRBD2
TGTGCCAGCAGTTTGAGCCGGGGAGGGAGCTCCTACGAGCAGTACTTC
CASSLSRGGSSYEQYF
>TRBV2|few|TRBJ2-1|TRBD2
TGTGCCGGCCGTGGCGGGGGAGTCTCCTACAATGAGCAGTTCTTC
CAGRGGGVSYNEQFF
>TRBV29-1|-|TRBJ2-1|-
TGCAGCGTTGAAGGTCCCAGGGCCGGGAGCTCCTACAATGAGCAGTTCTTC
CSVEGPRAGSSYNEQFF
>TRBV6-5|-|TRBJ2-7|-
TGTGCCAGCAGTTACGGACAGCCCTACGAGCAGTACTTC
CASSYGQPYEQYF
>TRBV20-1|-|TRBJ1-5|-
TGCAGTGCTAGAGAGGGCAGGGCCCAGCCCCAGCATTTT
CSAREGRAQPQHF
>TRBV2|-|TRBJ1-5|TRBD1
TGTGCCAGCAGTGAGATGAGGACAGGGAATCAGCCCCAGCATTTT
CASSEMRTGNQPQHF
>TRBV9|few|TRBJ2-2|-
TGTGCCAGCAGCGCCCAGGGTAAAGATACCGGGGAGCTGTTTTTT
CASSAQGKDTGELFF
>TRBV7-9|-|TRBJ2-3|TRBD1
TGTGCCAGCAGCTTCGGCCAGGGGGCAGGAGATACGCAGTATTTT
CASSFGQGAGDTQYF
>TRBV30|-|TRBJ2-3|-
TGTGCCTGGAGTCGGGACGGAAAAGATACGCAGTATTTT
CAWSRDGKDTQYF
>TRBV24-1|few|TRBJ2-1|TRBD2
TGTGCCACCATGGGGCGGGGGGTCAATGAGCAGTTCTTC
CATMGRGVNEQFF
>TRBV12-3/TRBV12-4|-|TRBJ2-3|-
TGTGCCAGCAGTCTCGACAGGGAGGTAGATACGCAGTATTTT
CASSLDREVDTQYF
>TRBV5-1|-|TRBJ2-5|-
TGCGCCAGCAGCCATGGAGGGGGTTTCGTTGGCGGGGTTGAGACCCAGTACTTC
CASSHGGGFVGGVETQYF
>TRBV28|-|TRBJ2-5|TRBD1
TGTGCCAGCAGTTTTTCGTATGGGACAGCCGAAGAGACCCAGTACTTC
CASSFSYGTAEETQYF
>TRBV29-1|-|TRBJ2-3|-
TGCAGCGTTGCGGATACGCAGTATTTT
CSVADTQYF
>TRBV7-2|-|TRBJ2-7|TRBD1
TGTGCCAGCAGCTGGACCTCTGCCGGGACAGGGGCCGAGCAGTACTTC
CASSWTSAGTGAEQYF
>TRBV29-1|-|TRBJ2-1|-
TGCAGCGTTGAAGACGAGGGGAATGAGCAGTTCTTC
CSVEDEGNEQFF
>TRBV9|-|TRBJ2-7|-
TGTGCCAGCAGCGGAGGGGGAGGCGGCGAGCAGTACTTC
CASSGGGGGEQYF
>TRBV2|-|TRBJ2-1|TRBD2
TGTGCCAGCAGCAGACTAGCACGGGAGCAGTTCTTC
CASSRLAREQFF
>TRBV9|-|TRBJ2-3|-
TGTGCCAGCAGCGCCCGGACAGTGAGCACAGATACGCAGTATTTT
CASSARTVSTDTQYF
>TRBV25-1|few|TRBJ2-3|-
TGTGCCAGCAGTGAATACAGCACAGATACGCAGTATTTT
CASSEYSTDTQYF
>TRBV10-2|-|TRBJ2-7|TRBD2
TGCGCCAGTGTAGCGGGGGCCTTCTCCTACGAGCAGTACTTC
CASVAGAFSYEQYF